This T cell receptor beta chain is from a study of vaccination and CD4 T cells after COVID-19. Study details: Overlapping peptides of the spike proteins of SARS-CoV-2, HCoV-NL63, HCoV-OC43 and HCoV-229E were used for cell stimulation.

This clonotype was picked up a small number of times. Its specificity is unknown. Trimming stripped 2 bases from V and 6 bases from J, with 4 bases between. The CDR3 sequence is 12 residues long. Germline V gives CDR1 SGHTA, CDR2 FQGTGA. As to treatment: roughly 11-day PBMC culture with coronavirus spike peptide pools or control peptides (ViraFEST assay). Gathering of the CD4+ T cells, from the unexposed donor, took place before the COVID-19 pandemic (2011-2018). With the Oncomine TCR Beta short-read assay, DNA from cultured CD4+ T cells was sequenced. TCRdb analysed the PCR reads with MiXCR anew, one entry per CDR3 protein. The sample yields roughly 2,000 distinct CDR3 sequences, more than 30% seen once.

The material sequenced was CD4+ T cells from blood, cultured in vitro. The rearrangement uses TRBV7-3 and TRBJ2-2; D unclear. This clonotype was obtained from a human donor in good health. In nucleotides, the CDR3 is TGTGCCAGCAGCTTAGGCCCCGGGGAGCTGTTTTTT. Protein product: CASSLGPGELFF.